Shown below are 29 T cell receptor beta chains from a single sample sequenced in a study of cytomegalovirus exposure and HLA in healthy donors. With 60 Vbeta and 13 Jbeta primers, the PCR was carried out. This table comes from immunoSEQ multiplex PCR, and its TCRdb copy is limited to in-frame clones, with some not included. Of some 120,000 clones in the sample, 75% to 90% were seen once. The sample was PBMCs. The receptors shown here come from a man aged 40-55 years in good health and CMV-seronegative.

The chain joins TRBV27 to TRBJ2-5, with D uncertain. V lost 3 bases to trimming and J lost 2 bases, with 10 bases between them. The CDR3 is 14 residues long. Germline-derived CDR1 and CDR2 are MNHEY and SMNVEV (reference sequence). The CDR3 DNA reads as TGTGCCAGCAGTTTTGGGTCAGGTCAAGAGACCCAGTACTTC. Translating it yields CASSFGSGQETQYF.

The chain is built from TRBV18 and TRBJ2-1; TRBD2 is a possible D gene (6 bases). The V gene lost 0 bases and the J gene lost 8 bases, with 11 bases spanning the gap. Germline values: CDR1 KGHSH, CDR2 LQKENI. The CDR3 is 14 residues long. The CDR3 DNA sequence: TGTGCCAGCTCACCACCGGGGGGTAGGGATGAGCAGTTCTTC. As protein: CASSPPGGRDEQFF.

The chain combines TRBV5-8 with TRBJ2-1; TRBD1 aligns across 8 bases. CDR3 length equals 16 residues. Germline V gives CDR1 SGHTS, CDR2 YDEGEE. With 4 bases clipped from V and 4 bases from J, the junction kept 10 bases outside the gene matches. The CDR3 is CASSDPQGAKYNEQFF. In nucleotides, the CDR3 is TGTGCCAGCAGCGACCCTCAGGGGGCGAAGTACAATGAGCAGTTCTTC.

The chain combines TRBV5-1 with TRBJ2-1, with D perhaps matching TRBD1 (6 bases). The CDR3 is made up of 17 amino acids. V was cut by 0 bases and J by 6 bases, with 19 bases left in between. Germline CDR1 and CDR2: SGHRS and YFSETQ. Here the CDR3 DNA reads TGCGCCAGCAGCTTGGCTGGACAGAGAGGGCTCTTCAATGAGCAGTTCTTC. This encodes CASSLAGQRGLFNEQFF.

J is TRBJ1-1 and V is TRBV11-2; 9 bases line up with TRBD1. Germline V CDR1 and CDR2: SGHAT, FQNNGV. CDR3 length: 15 amino acids. The V segment lost 5 bases and the J segment 2 bases; nucleotides outside the gene matches: 6. The CDR3 DNA sequence: TGTGCCAGCAGCCACAGGACAGGGGCAAACACTGAAGCTTTCTTT. Protein product: CASSHRTGANTEAFF.

The rearrangement joins TRBV7-2 to TRBJ1-2, with D possibly being TRBD1 (5 bases). With 4 bases removed from V and 7 bases from J, the gap between germline ends came to 10 bases. The CDR3 covers 12 residues. Germline-derived CDR1 and CDR2 are SGHTA and FQGNSA. The CDR3 sequence: CASSSGGFGYTF. The DNA for the CDR3 is TGTGCCAGCAGCTCCGGGGGATTTGGCTACACCTTC.

The J gene is TRBJ1-2, the V gene TRBV11-1; D gene uncertain. CDR1 and CDR2 (germline): SGHAT, FQDESV (reference sequence). The germline V and J ends were trimmed by 5 bases and 8 bases, with 15 bases remaining between them. The CDR3 sequence is 13 residues long. CDR3 residues: CASSVTENSGYTF. The CDR3 nucleotides read TGTGCCAGCAGCGTTACAGAAAATTCCGGCTACACCTTC.

This clone has a single count. The gene calls are TRBV5-4 and TRBJ1-2; 7 positions match TRBD1. V dropped 3 bases and J dropped 4; count of bases not matched to a gene: 3. Germline CDR1 and CDR2: SGHNT and YYREEE (reference sequence). The CDR3 is 13 residues long. CDR3 nucleotide sequence: TGTGCCAGCAGCTCGACAGGGATCTATGGCTACACCTTC. This translates into CASSSTGIYGYTF.

In this sample, this clone turned up a few times. This chain uses TRBV7-2 with TRBJ1-5; 7 bases fit TRBD1. CDR1 SGHTA and CDR2 FQGNSA come from the germline V gene. Trimming at V came to 5 bases and at J to 6 bases, leaving 4 bases not matched to a gene. CDR3 length: 13 residues. The CDR3 sequence: CASSMTGFQPQHF. Here the CDR3 DNA reads TGTGCCAGCAGCATGACAGGGTTTCAGCCCCAGCATTTT.

CDR3 in amino acids: CASSAGTGGEEKLFF. In nucleotides, the CDR3 is TGCGCCAGCAGCGCCGGGACAGGGGGCGAGGAAAAACTGTTTTTT. This sequence joins TRBV5-1 and TRBJ1-4; 12 nucleotides agree with TRBD1. The CDR3 runs to 15 residues. V was clipped by 4 bases and J by 8 bases; unmatched bases: 6. Germline values: CDR1 SGHRS, CDR2 YFSETQ.

This clone was seen just once. The chain combines TRBV6-5 with TRBJ1-1; D is possibly TRBD1 (6 bases). The ends were cut back, 5 bases at V and 0 bases at J, with 7 bases in the middle. CDR3 length equals 13 residues. From germline, CDR1 is MNHEY and CDR2 SVGAGI. The CDR3 DNA reads as TGTGCCAGCAGTGGACAGCTGAACACTGAAGCTTTCTTT. It encodes CASSGQLNTEAFF.

The chain has TRBV18 and TRBJ2-7, with a weak D call TRBD1 (6 bases). Per germline, CDR1 KGHSH and CDR2 LQKENI. The V gene lost 6 bases and the J gene lost 6 bases, with 12 bases spanning the gap. The CDR3 loop spans 12 amino acids. DNA for the CDR3: TGTGCCAGCTCGTATACAGGGAGCGAGCAGTACTTC. Its translation: CASSYTGSEQYF. Combining the CDR3 with reference TRBV18 and TRBJ2-7 gives the whole variable domain NAGVMQNPRHLVRRRGQEARLRCSPMKGHSHVYWYRQLPEEGLKFMVYLQKENIIDESGMPKERFSAEFPKEGPSILRIQQVVRGDSAAYFCASSYTGSEQYFGPGTRLTVT.

The chain links TRBV2 to TRBJ1-6; D is uncertain. This CDR3 has 14 residues. The germline gives CDR1 SNHLY, CDR2 FYNNEI. Trimming took 4 bases from V and 4 from J, leaving 8 bases between them. The CDR3 DNA reads as TGTGCCAGCAGTGCCCCCTCTTATAATTCACCCCTCCACTTT. Translated: CASSAPSYNSPLHF.

This clone was detected only a few times. The DNA of the CDR3 is TGCGCCAGCAGCCAAGATCCCGGGGGTAACTATGGCTACACCTTC. It codes for CASSQDPGGNYGYTF. The genes are TRBV4-1 and TRBJ1-2; a possible D gene is TRBD1 (5 bases). CDR3 length equals 15 residues. Trimming removed 0 bases at V and 1 base at J, with 9 bases between. The V gene's germline CDR1 is MGHRA and CDR2 YSYEKL.

The chain recombines TRBV6-1 with TRBJ2-1; possible D gene TRBD1, 6 bases. Germline assignment: CDR1 MNHNS and CDR2 SASEGT. The CDR3 spans 13 residues. The germline V and J ends were trimmed by 5 bases and 9 bases, with 14 bases remaining between them. The CDR3 DNA reads as TGTGCCAGCAGTCTCCTCAGGGGCGGTGAGCAGTTCTTC. Translating it yields CASSLLRGGEQFF.

This chain links TRBV6-1 with TRBJ2-3; D is unresolved. CDR1 and CDR2 from the germline V gene are MNHNS and SASEGT. The CDR3 has 11 residues. Trimming stripped 7 bases from V and 6 bases from J, with 8 bases between. CDR3 region: CASKLADTQYF. CDR3 bases: TGTGCCAGCAAGTTAGCCGATACGCAGTATTTT.

The chain has TRBV6-5 and TRBJ1-2, with unresolved D. Trimming left V 0 bases short and J 0 bases short, with 5 bases between. The CDR3 loop spans 14 amino acids. Germline values: CDR1 MNHEY, CDR2 SVGAGI. The CDR3 coding sequence is TGTGCCAGCAGTTACTCGCGTACTAACTATGGCTACACCTTC. Translation: CASSYSRTNYGYTF.

The chain links TRBV4-1 to TRBJ2-7, with 13 bases lining up with TRBD2. The CDR3 runs to 16 residues. J lost 3 bases, V lost 1 base, and 3 bases had no gene match. Germline CDR1 is MGHRA and CDR2 is YSYEKL. The CDR3 DNA reads as TGCGCCAGCAGCCAAGGCCGACTAGCGGGGGGCTACGAGCAGTACGTC. As protein: CASSQGRLAGGYEQYV.

V usage is TRBV5-1 and J usage is TRBJ2-5; D is unresolved. V lost 0 bases and J lost 2, with 8 bases in between. CDR3 length: 14 amino acids. Per germline, CDR1 SGHRS and CDR2 YFSETQ. CDR3 in DNA: TGCGCCAGCAGCTTGGCAGTTGGTCAAGAGACCCAGTACTTC. Translating it yields CASSLAVGQETQYF.

This clone is a singleton in its sample. This chain uses TRBV7-9 with TRBJ1-2; TRBD1 is a possible D gene (6 bases). This CDR3 contains 15 residues. With 1 base removed from V and 5 bases from J, the gap between germline ends came to 14 bases. The germline gives CDR1 SEHNR, CDR2 FQNEAQ (reference sequence). Here the CDR3 reads CASSLGAGEGYGYTF. The CDR3 DNA follows: TGTGCCAGCAGCTTAGGGGCAGGGGAAGGGTATGGCTACACCTTC.

The V call is TRBV2, the J call TRBJ1-1, with D hard to call. CDR3 size: 15 residues. The V gene lost 4 bases and the J gene lost 3 bases, with 15 bases spanning the gap. Germline V lookup: CDR1 SNHLY, CDR2 FYNNEI. Here the CDR3 DNA reads TGTGCCAGCAGTGGGGCACCCCCGAGGGACACTGAAGCTTTCTTT. Translating it yields CASSGAPPRDTEAFF. The full variable domain, rest sourced from reference TRBV2 and TRBJ1-1, is EPEVTQTPSHQVTQMGQEVILRCVPISNHLYFYWYRQILGQKVEFLVSFYNNEISEKSEIFDDQFSVERPDGSNFTLKIRSTKLEDSAMYFCASSGAPPRDTEAFFGQGTRLTVV.

The DNA for the CDR3 is TGCGCCAGCAACCTTGAGCCCCGCGTCGGAGACGAGCAGTACTTC. It encodes CASNLEPRVGDEQYF. The chain recombines TRBV5-1 with TRBJ2-7; no clear D. V gave up 6 bases and J gave up 5 bases, with 21 bases separating them. Germline V gives CDR1 SGHRS, CDR2 YFSETQ. CDR3 length equals 15 residues.

The rearrangement joins TRBV10-3 to TRBJ2-7; 11 bases are shared with TRBD1. Trimming removed 6 bases from V and 4 bases from J; junction bases left unmatched: 8. CDR3 length: 15 amino acids. CDR1 and CDR2 from the germline V gene are ENHRY and SYGVKD. This CDR3 is CAIRSSDRGLYEQYF. CDR3 nucleotides: TGTGCCATCAGGTCATCGGACAGGGGGCTTTACGAGCAGTACTTC.

This chain connects TRBV6-1 to TRBJ2-3; tentative D call: TRBD1 (6 bases). The V gene lost 1 base and the J gene lost 5 bases, with 19 bases spanning the gap. The germline V gene encodes CDR1 MNHNS and CDR2 SASEGT. The CDR3 is 17 amino acids. The CDR3 DNA follows: TGTGCCAGCAGTGAAGGGGAAGGACAGTTGGGTGGAGATACGCAGTATTTT. This codes for CASSEGEGQLGGDTQYF.

This clone was detected only once. The chain joins TRBV28 to TRBJ1-2; D is unresolved. Germline V gives CDR1 MDHEN, CDR2 SYDVKM. The CDR3 contains 14 residues. The V end lost 3 bases, the J end lost 4 bases, and 12 bases lay between the germline ends. In DNA, the CDR3 is TGTGCCAGCAGTTTCGACAAAGCTCCCTATGGCTACACCTTC. It specifies CASSFDKAPYGYTF.

The genes are TRBV7-9 and TRBJ1-1; no clear D gene. The germline V gene has CDR1 SEHNR and CDR2 FQNEAQ (reference sequence). The CDR3 is 15 residues long. V gave up 4 bases and J gave up 2 bases, with 14 bases separating them. The CDR3 nucleotides read TGTGCCAGCAGCTCCTCCCGGGGTCCCAACACTGAAGCTTTCTTT. As protein: CASSSSRGPNTEAFF.

This clone showed up just once. V is TRBV29-1 and J is TRBJ1-1, with D hard to call. The germline gives CDR1 SQVTM, CDR2 ANQGSEA. V shed 8 bases and J shed 1 base, with 11 bases lying between them. This CDR3 has 12 residues. The CDR3 here is CSSKTGNTEAFF. The CDR3, as DNA: TGCAGCAGCAAAACGGGGAACACTGAAGCTTTCTTT.

The rearrangement links TRBV29-1 to TRBJ1-4; D not resolved. The CDR3 has 12 amino acids. CDR1 and CDR2 (germline): SQVTM, ANQGSEA. Trimming stripped 7 bases from V and 0 bases from J, with 6 bases between. The CDR3 loop is CSATTTNEKLFF. The CDR3 nucleotides read TGCAGCGCGACAACAACTAATGAAAAACTGTTTTTT.

V gene TRBV6-1 combines with J gene TRBJ2-7; TRBD1 matches 10 bases. The V and J ends lost 10 bases and 2 bases, in that order; junction bases with no gene match: 11. The CDR3 covers 15 residues. Germline V lookup: CDR1 MNHNS, CDR2 SASEGT. This chain's CDR3 is CATAKGQGLPYEQYF. The CDR3 region has the DNA TGTGCCACCGCTAAGGGACAGGGGTTACCCTACGAGCAGTACTTC.